This T cell receptor (beta chain) originates from a study of blood T cell repertoires in COVID-19. CDR1 and CDR2 (germline): MNHEY, SMNVEV (reference sequence). This CDR3 is 15 amino acids long. Trimming cost V 1 base and J 11 bases; bases outside gene matches: 12. Generated by immunoSEQ multiplex PCR, the TCRdb table keeps only in-frame clones and is missing some. The table lists 210,000 or so clones, 75% to 85% of them singletons, with roughly 1.3% in the top ten. The sequencing sample was made of peripheral blood. This chain connects TRBV27 to TRBJ2-3, with TRBD2 matching over 7 bases. The sequence was collected from a woman between 25 and 40 years old with COVID-19, enrolled during active disease. The CDR3 DNA reads TGTGCCAGCAGTTTATTAGGGACTAAGGGGATGGGGCAGTATTTT. Translation gives CASSLLGTKGMGQYF.